The clone carrying this T cell receptor (beta chain) was counted only a few times. The antigen remains unidentified. Patients included in sequencing had previously demonstrated CD8+CD57+ cell expansion by flow cytometry. Receipt of therapy had not occurred in any patient by the time of blood sampling. This CDR3 region has 14 residues. Trimming took 6 bases from V and 0 from J, leaving 12 bases between them. Germline V lookup: CDR1 SGHAT, CDR2 FQNNGV. This record comes from a study of CD8+CD57+ T cells in acquired aplastic anemia. Study-level findings and limits: Common to patients and controls were twenty-nine CD8+ CDR3 sequences.

According to the study, genomic DNA was the template for TCR beta VDJ and CDR3 profiling. MiXCR, applied by TCRdb to the reads, yields one record per CDR3 protein. The sample yields a few hundred thousand distinct CDR3 sequences, around 33% seen once. This chain uses TRBV11-2 with TRBJ2-7; tentatively, D is TRBD1 (5 bases). Material for sequencing was sorted CD4+, CD8+, or CD8+CD57+ T cells (not recorded which) from PBMCs. This receptor was identified in a human donor with aplastic anemia. The CDR3 loop is CASRNDRTSYEQYF. The DNA of the CDR3 is TGTGCCAGCAGAAATGACAGAACCTCCTACGAGCAGTACTTC.